Here is one TCR beta chain with its context. It was with random hexamers that roughly 0.45 to 1 ug RNA was reverse transcribed. In TCRdb, the immunoSEQ multiplex PCR reads were re-called with MiXCR into one record per CDR3 protein. The data hold roughly 400,000 distinct CDR3 sequences, with 75% to 90% observed a single time. This entry is derived from a study of CD8 T cells in Susac syndrome. The authors sequenced TCR beta from blood CD8+ and CD4+ T cells. Trimming shortened V by 8 bases and J by 1 base, and 18 bases separated the two germline ends. Germline V gene sequence: CDR1 MNHEY, CDR2 SMNVEV (reference sequence). This CDR3 has 16 residues.

V is TRBV27 and J is TRBJ1-5, with a tentative D call TRBD1 (6 bases). The sequence derives from a human donor with multiple sclerosis. The sample taken for sequencing was CD8+ T cells from PBMCs. The CDR3 reads CASGRFGQTSNQPQHF. In DNA form, the CDR3 reads TGTGCCAGCGGACGATTCGGACAGACGAGCAATCAGCCCCAGCATTTT.